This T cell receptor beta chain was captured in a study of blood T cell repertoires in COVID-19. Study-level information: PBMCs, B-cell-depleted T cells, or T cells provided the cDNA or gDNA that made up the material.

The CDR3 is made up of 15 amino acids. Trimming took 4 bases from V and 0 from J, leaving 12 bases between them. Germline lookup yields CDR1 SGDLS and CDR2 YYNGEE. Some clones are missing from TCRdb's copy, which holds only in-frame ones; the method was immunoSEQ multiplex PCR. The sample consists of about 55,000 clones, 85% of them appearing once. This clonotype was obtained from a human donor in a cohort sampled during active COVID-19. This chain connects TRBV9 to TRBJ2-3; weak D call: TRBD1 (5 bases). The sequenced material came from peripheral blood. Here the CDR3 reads CASSTGHTSTDTQYF. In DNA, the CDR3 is TGTGCCAGCAGCACAGGCCATACTAGCACAGATACGCAGTATTTT.